This TCR beta chain was recorded in a study of CD8+CD57+ T cells in acquired aplastic anemia. The use of genomic DNA as template underpinned the TCR beta VDJ and CDR3 profiling. TCRdb processed the reads anew with MiXCR; each CDR3 protein has one entry. The data contain around 500,000 distinct CDR3 sequences, about a third of them seen just once; the ten biggest clones take up 0.8% to 0.85%. This clonotype was seen at least ten times. CDR1 and CDR2 (germline): SGHAT, FQNNGV. V gave up 1 base and J gave up 2 bases; unmatched junction bases: 9. CDR3 length equals 18 residues. All sequencing subjects had displayed CD8+CD57+ cell expansion on flow cytometry. Severe acquired aplastic anemia was the diagnosis recorded for all patients.

The chain carries TRBV11-2 and TRBJ2-1; 9 bases match TRBD2. This sequence was found in a human donor with aplastic anemia. Sequencing was done on a sample of sorted CD4+, CD8+, or CD8+CD57+ T cells (not recorded which) from PBMCs. CDR3 sequence reads: CASSLVGSGSGAYNEQFF. As DNA, the CDR3 is TGTGCCAGCAGCTTAGTCGGTAGCGGGAGCGGGGCCTACAATGAGCAGTTCTTC.